Shown below are 31 T cell receptor beta chains from a single sample sequenced in a study of OX40 agonist ivuxolimab in advanced cancers. Sequenced by immunoSEQ multiplex PCR; TCRdb stores in-frame clones only, minus some. This table holds more than 100,000 clones, about nine tenths found once. The specimen comprised CD4+ or CD8+ T cells sorted from blood, sampled in a trial of the OX40 agonist ivuxolimab. The source is an adult with an advanced solid tumor such as melanoma, head and neck, liver or kidney cancer.

The chain employs TRBV4-2 and TRBJ2-5; TRBD2 is a possible D gene (6 bases). The germline gives CDR1 LGHNA, CDR2 YNFKEQ. V shed 4 bases and J shed 5 bases, with 17 bases lying between them. The CDR3 has 15 amino acids. In nucleotides, the CDR3 is TGTGCCAGCAGCCCCCAATTAGCGGCGAGCGAGACCCAGTACTTC. Protein: CASSPQLAASETQYF.

The chain has TRBV27 and TRBJ2-2, with D uncertain. Deletions cut 5 bases from V and 0 bases from J, with 10 bases between. This CDR3 has 15 residues. The V gene's germline CDR1 is MNHEY and CDR2 SMNVEV (reference sequence). The CDR3 nucleotides read TGTGCCAGCAGTCCGTCTAGTGCGAACACCGGGGAGCTGTTTTTT. Amino acid sequence: CASSPSSANTGELFF.

The CDR3 loop is CASSPRDRGYEQYF. The CDR3 DNA reads TGTGCCAGCAGCCCGCGGGACAGGGGTTACGAGCAGTACTTC. This sequence joins TRBV7-3 and TRBJ2-7; TRBD1 aligns across 10 bases. V dropped 5 bases and J dropped 4; count of bases not matched to a gene: 5. This CDR3 comprises 14 residues. Germline-derived CDR1 and CDR2 are SGHTA and FQGTGA.

V and J are TRBV19 and TRBJ2-2; the D is unclear. The CDR3 contains 16 residues. CDR1 is LNHDA, CDR2 SQIVND, per germline (reference sequence). Trimming removed 5 bases at V and 0 bases at J, with 13 bases between. The CDR3 region has the DNA TGTGCCAGTAGTCCCCGACAAATTACGAACACCGGGGAGCTGTTTTTT. Protein product: CASSPRQITNTGELFF.

The gene calls are TRBV9 and TRBJ2-1; 10 bases are shared with TRBD1. The J segment lost 11 bases and the V segment lost 0 bases, leaving 14 bases of the junction unmatched. Germline loops: CDR1 SGDLS, CDR2 YYNGEE. CDR3 size: 17 residues. Written as DNA, the CDR3 is TGTGCCAGCAGCGTAGCATACCGGGACAGGGGTACCTCAAAGCAGTTCTTC. It encodes CASSVAYRDRGTSKQFF.

The chain employs TRBV7-2 and TRBJ1-2; TRBD1 agrees at 10 bases. The length of the CDR3 is 14 residues. V was clipped by 5 bases and J by 8 bases; unmatched bases: 8. Germline loops: CDR1 SGHTA, CDR2 FQGNSA. The chain's CDR3 is CASSPTGGSSGYTF. CDR3 bases: TGTGCCAGCAGCCCGACAGGGGGCTCGAGCGGCTACACCTTC. Full variable domain (rest looked up from reference TRBV7-2 and TRBJ1-2): GAGVSQSPSNKVTEKGKDVELRCDPISGHTALYWYRQSLGQGLEFLIYFQGNSAPDKSGLPSDRFSAERTGGSVSTLTIQRTQQEDSAVYLCASSPTGGSSGYTFGSGTRLTVV.

This chain uses TRBV11-3 with TRBJ1-1; D remains ambiguous. From germline, CDR1 is SGHNT and CDR2 YENEEA. This CDR3 has 13 amino acids. The V gene lost 0 bases and the J gene lost 8 bases, with 10 bases spanning the gap. The DNA for the CDR3 is TGTGCCAGCAGCTTAGATCCCAGGACCGAAGCTTTCTTT. As protein: CASSLDPRTEAFF.

The chain's CDR3 is CASSKQGTYEQYF. CDR3 in DNA: TGTGCCAGTAGTAAACAGGGGACCTACGAGCAGTACTTC. This rearrangement joins TRBV19 to TRBJ2-7; 7 bases are shared with TRBD1. The CDR3 length is 13 residues. Trimming at V came to 4 bases and at J to 2 bases, leaving 2 bases not matched to a gene. CDR1 LNHDA and CDR2 SQIVND come from the germline V gene (reference sequence).

The V gene is TRBV11-2, the J gene TRBJ1-2; D may be TRBD1 (5 bases). Germline V CDR1 and CDR2: SGHAT, FQNNGV. This CDR3 comprises 14 residues. The V and J ends lost 1 base and 5 bases respectively, with 11 bases between them. The CDR3 sequence: CASSLVPGRYGYTF. The CDR3, as DNA: TGTGCCAGCAGCTTAGTCCCAGGGCGGTATGGCTACACCTTC.

The V gene is TRBV10-3, the J gene TRBJ1-1; 9 bases fit TRBD1. Germline-derived CDR1 and CDR2 are ENHRY and SYGVKD. The J segment lost 0 bases and the V segment lost 2 bases, leaving 10 bases of the junction unmatched. The CDR3 spans 18 residues. This chain's CDR3 is CAISEIGTGRKMNTEAFF. CDR3 DNA sequence: TGTGCCATCAGTGAGATTGGGACAGGGCGAAAGATGAACACTGAAGCTTTCTTT.

The chain uses TRBV18 and TRBJ2-5; D not certain. CDR1 is KGHSH, CDR2 LQKENI, per germline. Trimming removed 0 bases at V and 5 bases at J, with 7 bases between. The CDR3 contains 13 residues. Here the CDR3 reads CASSPPGPETQYF. The CDR3 DNA reads TGTGCCAGCTCACCACCGGGCCCGGAGACCCAGTACTTC.

The genes are TRBV6-1 and TRBJ1-1; 7 nucleotides match TRBD1. Germline CDR1 reads MNHNS; CDR2 reads SASEGT. Trimming at V came to 6 bases and at J to 2 bases, leaving 9 bases not matched to a gene. The CDR3 spans 15 residues. In DNA form, the CDR3 reads TGTGCCAGCAGCGGACAGGAGGGAGGAAACACTGAAGCTTTCTTT. This encodes CASSGQEGGNTEAFF.

The CDR3 nucleotides are TGTGCCAGCAGCTTATTTGGGAGCCTCTCCTACGAGCAGTACTTC. This translates into CASSLFGSLSYEQYF. The V call is TRBV7-9, the J call TRBJ2-7, with D tentatively TRBD2 (5 bases). The CDR3 spans 15 residues. CDR1 and CDR2 from the germline V gene are SEHNR and FQNEAQ (reference sequence). V lost 2 bases and J 0 bases, leaving 11 bases between the germline ends.

CDR3 sequence: CASLTAPDTQYF. CDR3 nucleotides: TGTGCCAGCCTAACCGCCCCAGATACGCAGTATTTT. V gene TRBV7-9 combines with J gene TRBJ2-3, with D hard to call. V was pared by 8 bases and J by 4 bases, with 10 bases between. Germline-derived CDR1 and CDR2 are SEHNR and FQNEAQ (reference sequence). This CDR3 is built from 12 residues.

The chain recombines TRBV4-1 with TRBJ2-4; D ambiguous. CDR1 and CDR2 from the germline V gene are MGHRA and YSYEKL. The CDR3 runs 16 residues. V shed 2 bases and J shed 0 bases, with 11 bases lying between them. Here the CDR3 DNA reads TGCGCCAGCAGCCAAAACCTAGAGTTAGCCAAAAACATTCAGTACTTC. Its translation: CASSQNLELAKNIQYF.

This chain's CDR3 is CASSRTSGSTVEQFF. The CDR3 DNA reads TGTGCCAGTAGTAGGACTAGCGGGAGCACGGTGGAGCAGTTCTTC. The chain couples TRBV19 to TRBJ2-1; 13 nucleotides agree with TRBD2. Germline assignment: CDR1 LNHDA and CDR2 SQIVND (reference sequence). The CDR3 length is 15 residues. Losses at the gene ends were 4 bases for V and 10 bases for J; bases not matched to a gene: 7.

The rearrangement joins TRBV7-2 to TRBJ2-5; tentatively, D is TRBD1 or TRBD2 (5 bases each). Germline V gene lookup returns CDR1 SGHTA and CDR2 FQGNSA. The CDR3 covers 14 residues. Trimming cost V 5 bases and J 3 bases, with 13 bases left between them. The CDR3 reads CASSPGPSEETQYF. DNA for the CDR3: TGTGCCAGCAGCCCGGGGCCCTCGGAAGAGACCCAGTACTTC.

This chain uses TRBV2 with TRBJ2-6; no firm D call. V was pared by 2 bases and J by 0 bases, with 11 bases between. This CDR3 region has 17 residues. Germline V gene data show CDR1 as SNHLY and CDR2 as FYNNEI. CDR3 region: CASSEWAASSGANVLTF. The CDR3 region has the DNA TGTGCCAGCAGTGAATGGGCAGCCAGCTCTGGGGCCAACGTCCTGACTTTC. The full variable domain, in which reference TRBV2 and TRBJ2-6 provide the parts outside the CDR3, is EPEVTQTPSHQVTQMGQEVILRCVPISNHLYFYWYRQILGQKVEFLVSFYNNEISEKSEIFDDQFSVERPDGSNFTLKIRSTKLEDSAMYFCASSEWAASSGANVLTFGAGSRLTVL.

The chain recombines TRBV5-1 with TRBJ2-3; D is perhaps TRBD2 (6 bases). Germline CDR1 is SGHRS and CDR2 is YFSETQ. The CDR3 totals 16 residues. V was clipped by 0 bases and J by 1 base, with 12 bases between them. The CDR3 coding sequence is TGCGCCAGCAGCTTGGTAGCGGCCAGGGGCACAGATACGCAGTATTTT. This sequence encodes CASSLVAARGTDTQYF. Supplemented by reference TRBV5-1 and TRBJ2-3, the full variable domain reads KAGVTQTPRYLIKTRGQQVTLSCSPISGHRSVSWYQQTPGQGLQFLFEYFSETQRNKGNFPGRFSGRQFSNSRSEMNVSTLELGDSALYLCASSLVAARGTDTQYFGPGTRLTVL.

The chain carries TRBV4-3 and TRBJ1-5; unclear D gene. Between the trimmed V and J ends, which lost 2 bases and 5 bases, there was a span of 22 bases. Germline V gene data show CDR1 as LGHNA and CDR2 as YSLEER. The CDR3 covers 18 residues. The CDR3 loop reads CASSQFWGFEGHDQPQHF. The DNA for the CDR3 is TGCGCCAGCAGCCAATTCTGGGGATTCGAGGGTCACGATCAGCCCCAGCATTTT.

This chain uses TRBV5-5 with TRBJ2-7, with TRBD2 matching over 12 bases. The CDR3 is made up of 20 amino acids. Germline-derived CDR1 and CDR2 are SGHKS and YYEKEE (reference sequence). The V segment lost 3 bases and the J segment 3 bases; nucleotides outside the gene matches: 19. The CDR3 nucleotides are TGTGCCAGCAGCTCCCCCGACGGGGGTAGAGGACTAGCGGGATACTACGAGCAGTACTTC. Protein: CASSSPDGGRGLAGYYEQYF.

The chain employs TRBV11-3 and TRBJ2-7; D may match TRBD1 or TRBD2 (5 bases each). Germline assignment: CDR1 SGHNT and CDR2 YENEEA. V gave up 3 bases and J gave up 8 bases, with 11 bases separating them. The CDR3 loop spans 12 amino acids. The CDR3 nucleotides read TGTGCCAGCAGCTTGGATGAGGGGAAGCAGTACTTC. Its protein is CASSLDEGKQYF.

The chain carries TRBV27 and TRBJ1-5, with D uncertain. Per germline, CDR1 MNHEY and CDR2 SMNVEV (reference sequence). V shed 7 bases and J shed 0 bases, with 10 bases lying between them. The CDR3 is made up of 14 amino acids. The CDR3 DNA reads TGTGCCAGCAAAGAGGTTAATAGCAATCAGCCCCAGCATTTT. Its protein is CASKEVNSNQPQHF.

The CDR3 nucleotides are TGTGCCAGCAGTTGGACGGGGCATGGCTACACCTTC. Its translation: CASSWTGHGYTF. The chain couples TRBV28 to TRBJ1-2; D may be TRBD1 (5 bases). Trimming pared 4 bases from V and 6 bases from J, leaving 9 bases between. Germline assignment: CDR1 MDHEN and CDR2 SYDVKM. The CDR3 length is 12 residues.

The V and J genes are TRBV6-4 and TRBJ2-7; maybe TRBD2 (6 bases). Deletions cut 4 bases from V and 1 base from J, with 8 bases between. CDR3 length equals 13 residues. Germline values: CDR1 MRHNA, CDR2 SNTAGT. DNA of the CDR3: TGTGCCAGCAGTGTGGAGGGGTCCTACGAGCAGTACTTC. Translated: CASSVEGSYEQYF.

The chain employs TRBV4-2 and TRBJ1-2; D perhaps matches TRBD1 (6 bases). CDR3 length equals 15 residues. Germline CDR1 LGHNA, CDR2 YNFKEQ. V was pared by 0 bases and J by 4 bases, with 12 bases between. The CDR3 sequence is CASSQDGGGRYGYTF. The DNA of the CDR3 is TGTGCCAGCAGCCAAGACGGGGGCGGTCGCTATGGCTACACCTTC.

The chain combines TRBV5-1 with TRBJ2-1; the match to TRBD2 covers 10 bases. Germline CDR1 and CDR2: SGHRS and YFSETQ. This CDR3 has 17 residues. The trim removed 4 bases at V and 8 bases at J, leaving 15 bases unmatched. CDR3 in DNA: TGCGCCAGCAGCCCGGGAGTCGGACTAGCGGCATTGTATGAGCAGTTCTTC. It encodes CASSPGVGLAALYEQFF. The full variable domain, rest sourced from reference TRBV5-1 and TRBJ2-1, is KAGVTQTPRYLIKTRGQQVTLSCSPISGHRSVSWYQQTPGQGLQFLFEYFSETQRNKGNFPGRFSGRQFSNSRSEMNVSTLELGDSALYLCASSPGVGLAALYEQFFGPGTRLTVL.

J is TRBJ2-3 and V is TRBV5-1; a possible D gene is TRBD1 (7 bases). The V end was cut by 7 bases, the J end by 6 bases, with 15 bases between. This CDR3 region has 13 residues. Germline CDR1 reads SGHRS; CDR2 reads YFSETQ. CDR3 sequence (DNA): TGCGCCAGCGGAGACCCAGGGGGGGATACGCAGTATTTT. This gives the protein CASGDPGGDTQYF.

This chain joins TRBV9 and TRBJ1-2, with TRBD1 identical over 8 bases. V gave up 3 bases and J gave up 2 bases; unmatched junction bases: 6. This CDR3 has 15 residues. CDR1 and CDR2 (germline): SGDLS, YYNGEE. The CDR3 DNA follows: TGTGCCAGCAGCGCTCGGACAGGGTTGAACTATGGCTACACCTTC. As protein: CASSARTGLNYGYTF.

The chain uses TRBV7-3 and TRBJ2-1, with D unresolved. This CDR3 is built from 16 residues. The V end lost 5 bases, the J end lost 4 bases, and 18 bases lay between the germline ends. CDR1 is SGHTA, CDR2 FQGTGA, per germline. The CDR3 nucleotides read TGTGCCAGCAGCCCGCAAATCGCGTCCTTATACAATGAGCAGTTCTTC. It codes for CASSPQIASLYNEQFF.

This clone was counted once. The V gene is TRBV5-1, the J gene TRBJ1-1, with 7 bases matching TRBD1. Germline CDR1 and CDR2: SGHRS and YFSETQ. This CDR3 is built from 14 residues. V was pared by 3 bases and J by 1 base, with 3 bases of the junction left unmatched. CDR3 sequence: CASSSGTENTEAFF. CDR3 nucleotides: TGCGCCAGCAGCTCCGGGACAGAGAACACTGAAGCTTTCTTT.